This T cell receptor beta chain comes out of a study of human T cells and chemical hapten exposure. Study-level results: Because all patients had alopecia, their immune responses might differ from healthy ones.

The CDR3 extends over 14 amino acids. Germline CDR1 SGHAT, CDR2 FQNNGV. On this clonotype: Its antigen is unknown. A much larger clone lies a single base off, so this may be a read error.

From the RACE reads, TCRdb called clonotypes with MiXCR, one entry per CDR3 protein. The sample lists about 260,000 distinct CDR3 sequences, 7.5% to 10% seen once, with 2% to 3% in the top ten. Sample time point: pre-sensitization, week 0. Treatment in this sample: therapeutic diphenylcyclopropenone sensitization with weekly scalp DPC. The material was whole blood, obtained in connection with sensitization to the hapten diphenylcyclopropenone (DPC). This chain links TRBV11-2 with TRBJ2-3; 7 bases match TRBD1. This receptor was obtained from a woman aged 40 to 49 with alopecia areata. Some clones in this sample may be carry-over from other donors' samples. The CDR3 loop reads CASSLGHRGDMQYF. As DNA, the CDR3 is TGTGCCAGCAGCTTAGGACACAGGGGAGATATGCAGTATTTT.